The source of this TCR beta chain is a study of blood T cell repertoires in COVID-19. Study information: The United States, Italy and Spain provided the acute and convalescent COVID-19 samples. In each case, the material was cDNA or gDNA derived from T cells, B-cell-depleted T cells, or PBMCs.

This CDR3 spans 18 amino acids. The V gene end was trimmed by 3 bases and the J gene end by 4 bases; junction bases not matched to a gene: 13. CDR1 is MGHRA, CDR2 YSYEKL, per germline. Original data processing: The authors estimated nucleated cell counts from reference gene primer amplification. Profiling relied on immunoSEQ multiplex PCR, and the TCRdb table lists in-frame clones only, not all of them. That table gives V, J and clone size, and the DNA gave D and trimming. The sample carries some 450,000 clones, approximately 90% recorded once. This chain uses TRBV4-1 with TRBJ2-7; 12 nucleotides align to TRBD2. Material: peripheral blood. The TCR comes from a young man with COVID-19, enrolled during active disease. The CDR3: CASSQDDGLAGTVYEQYF. DNA of the CDR3: TGCGCCAGCAGCCAGGATGACGGACTAGCGGGAACGGTTTACGAGCAGTACTTC.